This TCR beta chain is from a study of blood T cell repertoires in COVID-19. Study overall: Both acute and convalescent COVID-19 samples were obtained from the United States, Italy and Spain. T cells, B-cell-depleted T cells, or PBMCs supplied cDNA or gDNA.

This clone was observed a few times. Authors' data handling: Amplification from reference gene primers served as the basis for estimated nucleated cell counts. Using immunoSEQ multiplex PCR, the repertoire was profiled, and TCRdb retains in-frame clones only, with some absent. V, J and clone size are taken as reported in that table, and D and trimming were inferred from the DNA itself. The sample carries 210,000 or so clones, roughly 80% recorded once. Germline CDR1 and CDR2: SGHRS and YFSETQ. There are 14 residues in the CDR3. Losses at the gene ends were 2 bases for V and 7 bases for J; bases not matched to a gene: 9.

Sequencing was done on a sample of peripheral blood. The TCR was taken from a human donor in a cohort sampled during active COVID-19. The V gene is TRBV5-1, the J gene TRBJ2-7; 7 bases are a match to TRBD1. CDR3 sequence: CASSLQGRLGEQYF. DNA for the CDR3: TGCGCCAGCAGCTTACAGGGGCGGTTGGGAGAGCAGTACTTC.